This T cell receptor (beta chain) was obtained from a study of blood T cell repertoires in COVID-19. Study at large: COVID-19 samples from acute and convalescent phases originated in the United States, Italy and Spain. The analysed material was cDNA or gDNA that came from T cells, B-cell-depleted T cells, or PBMCs.

In the authors' methods: Amplification of reference gene primers was used by the study to estimate nucleated cell counts. Profiling relied on immunoSEQ multiplex PCR, and the TCRdb table lists in-frame clones only, not all of them. V, J and clone size are taken as reported in that table, and D and trimming were inferred from the DNA itself. The sample has fewer than 100,000 clones, approximately 87% seen once; the top ten hold about 15%. Between the trimmed V and J ends, which lost 1 base and 6 bases, there was a span of 10 bases. Per germline, CDR1 SEHNR and CDR2 FQNEAQ (reference sequence). The CDR3 consists of 14 residues.

The J gene is TRBJ2-1, the V gene TRBV7-9; D is perhaps TRBD1 (6 bases). The source material was peripheral blood. The receptor was isolated from an elderly man in a cohort sampled during active COVID-19. The chain's CDR3 is CASSLDGGPNEQFF. CDR3 DNA sequence: TGTGCCAGCAGCTTAGATGGGGGCCCCAATGAGCAGTTCTTC.